The T cell receptor (beta chain) described here comes from a study of shared clonotypes between healthy human individuals. Study-level points and caveats: Expectations were that clonotype sharing among donors would be affected by sequencing depth. Of the naive CD4 clonotypes, approximately 5% were shared across several donors. Lower generation probabilities were found for non-shared clonotypes than for those shared by all four donors.

Germline V CDR1 and CDR2: MNHEY, SVGAGI. This CDR3 is 14 amino acids long. After removal of 5 bases from V and 7 bases from J, the junction contained 5 bases not matched to a gene. Healthy adults negative for HIV, lacking recent acute infections or vaccinations, served as donors. Concerning this clone itself: Its specificity is not known.

Using immunoSEQ multiplex PCR, the repertoire was profiled, and TCRdb retains in-frame clones only, with some absent. This table has under 2.5 million clones, around 92% appearing once. The sequencing sample was made of naive CD4+ T cells from PBMCs. The subset denotes: CD45RA+ positively selected. The chain joins TRBV6-5 to TRBJ1-4; the match to TRBD1 covers 9 bases. This TCR was sampled from a young man in good health. Some clones in this sample may be carry-over from other donors' samples. The CDR3, as DNA: TGTGCCAGCAGTCAAGACAGGGGGGGTGAAAAACTGTTTTTT. Its translation is CASSQDRGGEKLFF.